Included here is one T cell receptor beta chain sequence, with context. Antigen unknown. This PCR relied on a set of 60 Vbeta primers and 13 Jbeta primers. Generated by immunoSEQ multiplex PCR, the TCRdb table keeps only in-frame clones and is missing some. The data contain about 86,000 clones, around 79% of them singletons. The data stem from a study of cytomegalovirus exposure and HLA in healthy donors. This CDR3 has 14 amino acids. V was clipped by 5 bases and J by 5 bases; unmatched bases: 4. The germline CDR1 and CDR2 sequences are SNHLY and FYNNEI. General study points: Association of a missense DCLRE1C variant with TCR beta V- and J-gene trimming was reported in a later analysis. The CMV antigen specificity of a few CMV-associated chains was confirmed through in vitro analysis.

The V and J genes are TRBV2 and TRBJ2-3, with TRBD2 matching 10 bases. The sequenced sample was PBMCs. The source is a female donor in good health and CMV-seronegative. The CDR3 DNA is TGTGCCAGCAGTAGAGCGGGGGGGCAAGATACGCAGTATTTT. It specifies CASSRAGGQDTQYF.